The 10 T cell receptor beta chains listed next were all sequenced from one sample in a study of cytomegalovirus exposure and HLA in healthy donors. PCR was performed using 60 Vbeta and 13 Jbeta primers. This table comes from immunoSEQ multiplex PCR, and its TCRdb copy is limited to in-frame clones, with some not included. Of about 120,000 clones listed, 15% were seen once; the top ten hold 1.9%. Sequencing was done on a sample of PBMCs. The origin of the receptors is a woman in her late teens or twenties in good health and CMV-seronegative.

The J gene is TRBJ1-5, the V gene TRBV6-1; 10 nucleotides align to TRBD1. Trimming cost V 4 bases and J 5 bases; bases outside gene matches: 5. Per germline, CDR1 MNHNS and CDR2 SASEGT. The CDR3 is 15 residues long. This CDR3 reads CASSALTGGHQPQHF. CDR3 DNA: TGTGCCAGCAGTGCCTTGACAGGGGGCCATCAGCCCCAGCATTTT.

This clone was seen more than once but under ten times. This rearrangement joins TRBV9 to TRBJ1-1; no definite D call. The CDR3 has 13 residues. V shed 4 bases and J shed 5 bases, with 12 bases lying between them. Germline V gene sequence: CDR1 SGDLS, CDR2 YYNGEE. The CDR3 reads CASSSGGDTEAFF. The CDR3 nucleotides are TGTGCCAGCAGCTCCGGCGGGGATACTGAAGCTTTCTTT.

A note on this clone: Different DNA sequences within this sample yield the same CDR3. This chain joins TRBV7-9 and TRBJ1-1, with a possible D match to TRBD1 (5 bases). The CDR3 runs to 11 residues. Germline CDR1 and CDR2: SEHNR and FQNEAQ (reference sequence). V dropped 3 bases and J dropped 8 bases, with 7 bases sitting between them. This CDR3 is CASSLGQEAFF. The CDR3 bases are TGTGCCAGCAGCTTGGGGCAGGAAGCTTTCTTT. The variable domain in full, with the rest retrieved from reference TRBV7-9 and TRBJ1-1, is DTGVSQNPRHKITKRGQNVTFRCDPISEHNRLYWYRQTLGQGPEFLTYFQNEAQLEKSRLLSDRFSAERPKGSFSTLEIQRTEQGDSAMYLCASSLGQEAFFGQGTRLTVV.

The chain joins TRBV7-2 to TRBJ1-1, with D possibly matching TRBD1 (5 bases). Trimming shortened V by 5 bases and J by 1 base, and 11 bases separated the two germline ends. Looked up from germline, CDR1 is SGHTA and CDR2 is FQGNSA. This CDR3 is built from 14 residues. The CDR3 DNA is TGTGCCAGCAGCGCAGGGCTGGCGAACACTGAAGCTTTCTTT. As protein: CASSAGLANTEAFF.

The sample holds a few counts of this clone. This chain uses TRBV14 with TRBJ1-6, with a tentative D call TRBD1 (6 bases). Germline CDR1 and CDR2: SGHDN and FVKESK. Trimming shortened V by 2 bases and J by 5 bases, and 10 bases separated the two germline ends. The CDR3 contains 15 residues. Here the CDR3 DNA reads TGTGCCAGCAGCCAAACGGGACACGATAATTCACCCCTCCACTTT. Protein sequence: CASSQTGHDNSPLHF.

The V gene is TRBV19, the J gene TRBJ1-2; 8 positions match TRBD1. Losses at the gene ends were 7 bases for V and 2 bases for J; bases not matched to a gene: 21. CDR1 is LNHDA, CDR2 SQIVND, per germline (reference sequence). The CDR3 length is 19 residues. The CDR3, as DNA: TGTGCCAGTACGGCCAGGGGGCGCGGTCGGATGAGTCAGAACTATGGCTACACCTTC. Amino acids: CASTARGRGRMSQNYGYTF.

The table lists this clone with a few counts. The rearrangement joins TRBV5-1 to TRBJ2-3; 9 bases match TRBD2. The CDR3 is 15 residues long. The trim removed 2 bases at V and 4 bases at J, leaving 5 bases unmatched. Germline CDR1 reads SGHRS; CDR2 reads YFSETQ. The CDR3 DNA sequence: TGCGCCAGCAGCTTCGCGGCGGGGGGGGCAGATACGCAGTATTTT. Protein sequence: CASSFAAGGADTQYF.

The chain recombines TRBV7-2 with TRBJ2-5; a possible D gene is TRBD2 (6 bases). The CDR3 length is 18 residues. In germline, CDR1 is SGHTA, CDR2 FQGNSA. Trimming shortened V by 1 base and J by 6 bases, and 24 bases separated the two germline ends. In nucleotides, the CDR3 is TGTGCCAGCAGCTTAGGGATATGGGTCGGGGGACCACGGAAGACCCAGTACTTC. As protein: CASSLGIWVGGPRKTQYF.

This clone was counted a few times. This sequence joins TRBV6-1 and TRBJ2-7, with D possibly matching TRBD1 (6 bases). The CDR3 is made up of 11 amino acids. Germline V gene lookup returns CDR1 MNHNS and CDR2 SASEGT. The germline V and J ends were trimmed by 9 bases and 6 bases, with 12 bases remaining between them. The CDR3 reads CASQQGAEQYF. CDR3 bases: TGTGCCAGTCAACAGGGTGCCGAGCAGTACTTC.

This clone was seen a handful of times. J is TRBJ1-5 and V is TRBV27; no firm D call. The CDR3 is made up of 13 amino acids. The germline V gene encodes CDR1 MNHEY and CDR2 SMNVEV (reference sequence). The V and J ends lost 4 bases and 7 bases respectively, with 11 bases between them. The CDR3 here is CASSSPLTQPQHF. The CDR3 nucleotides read TGTGCCAGCAGTTCCCCTTTGACACAGCCCCAGCATTTT.